The clone carrying this T cell receptor (beta chain) occurred many times. The data derive from a study of beta chain features in type 1 diabetes. Study details: Across all samples, some 98 million sorted cells were examined.

Germline-derived CDR1 and CDR2 are LGHNA and YNFKEQ. The CDR3 contains 16 residues. V shed 4 bases and J 6 bases; nucleotides not matched to a gene: 10. Sorted cells reached over 95% purity in every population. Of the isolated RNA, all was reverse transcribed, and so the sequenced material was expressed TCRB transcripts. Measured with immunoSEQ multiplex PCR; TCRdb has only the in-frame clones, and not every one. The profile shows under 250,000 clones, 11% of them singletons. The TCR originated in a man between 18 and 29 years old in good health. The sequencing input was central memory CD4+ T cells from blood. This chain connects TRBV4-2 to TRBJ2-1; 9 bases map to TRBD2. DNA of the CDR3: TGTGCCAGCAGCCGCAGACTAGCGGCTGGGGGCAATGAGCAGTTCTTC. It translates to CASSRRLAAGGNEQFF.